This TCR beta chain was identified during a study of T cells in Graves' hyperthyroidism and ophthalmopathy. Per the germline V gene, CDR1 is SGHDT and CDR2 is YYEEEE. V lost 1 base, J lost 0 bases, and 13 bases lay in between. This CDR3 spans 16 amino acids. The authors deemed Graves' hyperthyroidism stable absent ophthalmopathy progression within 18 months. General study points: A 13 V-J signature model discriminated ophthalmopathy versus stable hyperthyroidism. Model-based prediction identified ophthalmopathy a median about 6 months prior to its onset. Most clonotypes expanded in the thyroid (above 0.001) were also present in blood.

This clonotype was counted a few times. Its antigen is currently unknown. There were TCR beta CDR3 regions amplified from RNA transcripts. The HTBI primer set drove a first-round RT-PCR of the TCR CDR3. Using its own MiXCR run on the multiplex PCR reads, TCRdb lists one record per CDR3 protein. This sample carries around 290,000 distinct CDR3 sequences, roughly 15% of them seen once, and the ten largest clones take 7.9%. This TCR was sampled from a woman aged 35 to 49 with Graves' hyperthyroidism. The chain combines TRBV5-6 with TRBJ2-5; D possibly corresponds to TRBD1 (5 bases). The source material was blood. CDR3 in amino acids: CASSLWGPGYQETQYF. DNA of the CDR3: TGTGCCAGCAGCTTGTGGGGCCCAGGGTACCAAGAGACCCAGTACTTC.